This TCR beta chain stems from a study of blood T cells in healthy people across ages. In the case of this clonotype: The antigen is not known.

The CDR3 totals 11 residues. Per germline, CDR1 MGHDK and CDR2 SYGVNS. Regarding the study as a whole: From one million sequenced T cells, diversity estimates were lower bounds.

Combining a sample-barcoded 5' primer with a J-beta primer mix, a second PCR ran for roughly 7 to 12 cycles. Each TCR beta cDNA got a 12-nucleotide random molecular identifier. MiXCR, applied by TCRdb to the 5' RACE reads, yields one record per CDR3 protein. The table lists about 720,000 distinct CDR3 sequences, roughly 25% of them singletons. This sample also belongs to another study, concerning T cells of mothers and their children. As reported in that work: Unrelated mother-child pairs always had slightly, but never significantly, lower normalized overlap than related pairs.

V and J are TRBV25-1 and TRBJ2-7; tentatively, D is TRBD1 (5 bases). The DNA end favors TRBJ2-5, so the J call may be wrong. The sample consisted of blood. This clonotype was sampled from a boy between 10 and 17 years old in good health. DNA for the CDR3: TGTGCCAGCAGTGCCCAGGGGACCCAGTACTTC. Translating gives CASSAQGTQYF.